Below are 21 T cell receptor beta chains sequenced from a single sample in a study of CD8+ T cells in alopecia areata. Stated treatment: oral pan-JAK inhibitor, 5-10 mg twice daily. Sequencing relied on a cDNA template that was reverse transcribed from extracted RNA. TCRdb keeps only in-frame clones here, not all; method: immunoSEQ multiplex PCR. The data contain about 210,000 clones, under 60% of them singletons. The sample consisted of CD4+ T cells sorted from blood, taken at week 4, from a patient treated with tofacitinib. These receptors all come from a human donor with alopecia areata.

The rearrangement joins TRBV11-2 to TRBJ2-1; 9 nucleotides agree with TRBD2. V lost 5 bases to trimming and J lost 5 bases; unmatched junction nucleotides: 4. The CDR3 spans 14 residues. Germline-derived CDR1 and CDR2 are SGHAT and FQNNGV. The CDR3 sequence: CASSPSGVDNEQFF. The CDR3 DNA is TGTGCCAGCAGCCCTAGCGGGGTTGACAATGAGCAGTTCTTC.

CDR3 in amino acids: CASSRVGGQWEEQYF. The CDR3 DNA sequence: TGTGCCAGCAGCCGTGTGGGGGGGCAGTGGGAAGAGCAGTACTTC. The chain is built from TRBV7-2 and TRBJ2-7; D is possibly TRBD2 (7 bases). V lost 5 bases and J lost 7, with 21 bases in between. Germline CDR1 is SGHTA and CDR2 is FQGNSA. The CDR3 length is 15 residues.

CDR3 region: CAWSNTGAYEQYF. CDR3 nucleotides: TGTGCCTGGTCAAACACGGGAGCCTACGAGCAGTACTTC. The V and J genes are TRBV30 and TRBJ2-7; TRBD2 is a possible D gene (6 bases). Germline V gene sequence: CDR1 GTSNPN, CDR2 SVGIG (reference sequence). The V end lost 5 bases, the J end lost 2 bases, and 13 bases lay between the germline ends. The CDR3 length is 13 residues. The complete variable domain, with remaining parts taken from reference TRBV30 and TRBJ2-7, reads SQTIHQWPATLVQPVGSPLSLECTVEGTSNPNLYWYRQAAGRGLQLLFYSVGIGQISSEVPQNLSASRPQDRQFILSSKKLLLSDSGFYLCAWSNTGAYEQYFGPGTRLTVT.

This clone was seen a few times. V is TRBV29-1 and J is TRBJ2-1; D uncertain. Per the germline V gene, CDR1 is SQVTM and CDR2 is ANQGSEA. Trimming took off 8 bases at V and 7 bases at J, with 18 bases between the two ends. The CDR3 sequence is 13 residues long. CDR3: CSLYNMVGNEQFF. Here the CDR3 DNA reads TGCAGCCTCTACAACATGGTGGGGAATGAGCAGTTCTTC.

The V and J genes are TRBV6-5 and TRBJ1-2; the match to TRBD1 covers 7 bases. From germline, CDR1 is MNHEY and CDR2 SVGAGI. This CDR3 is built from 14 residues. The V and J ends lost 2 bases and 4 bases, in that order; junction bases with no gene match: 4. The CDR3 here is CASSYGGGGYGYTF. CDR3 in DNA: TGTGCCAGCAGTTACGGAGGGGGCGGCTATGGCTACACCTTC.

This clone was counted only a few times. The rearrangement uses TRBV7-3 and TRBJ2-1, with 8 positions matching TRBD1. This CDR3 comprises 17 residues. The junction had 12 bases not matched to a gene; V was cut back by 1 base and J by 7 bases. Looked up from germline, CDR1 is SGHTA and CDR2 is FQGTGA. The CDR3 reads CASSLMATGTGGNEQFF. Written as DNA, the CDR3 is TGTGCCAGCAGCTTAATGGCTACCGGGACAGGAGGAAATGAGCAGTTCTTC. Combining the CDR3 with reference TRBV7-3 and TRBJ2-1 gives the whole variable domain GAGVSQTPSNKVTEKGKYVELRCDPISGHTALYWYRQSLGQGPEFLIYFQGTGAADDSGLPNDRFFAVRPEGSVSTLKIQRTERGDSAVYLCASSLMATGTGGNEQFFGPGTRLTVL.

The chain has TRBV30 and TRBJ1-5, with unresolved D. This CDR3 comprises 14 residues. CDR1 and CDR2 (germline): GTSNPN, SVGIG (reference sequence). V lost 2 bases and J lost 2, with 10 bases in between. CDR3 in amino acids: CAWSTREGNQPQHF. CDR3 DNA: TGTGCCTGGAGTACAAGGGAAGGCAATCAGCCCCAGCATTTT.

The gene calls are TRBV11-2 and TRBJ2-7; 8 bases match TRBD2. Germline CDR1 is SGHAT and CDR2 is FQNNGV. The CDR3 is made up of 16 amino acids. Losses at the gene ends were 5 bases for V and 5 bases for J; bases not matched to a gene: 14. CDR3 DNA: TGTGCCAGCAGCCCTATAAGCGGGGGCCCCTTGGACGAGCAGTACTTC. Translated: CASSPISGGPLDEQYF.

This clone was detected once. The chain carries TRBV5-6 and TRBJ1-4; D possibly corresponds to TRBD1 (5 bases). The V gene lost 5 bases and the J gene lost 1 base, with 15 bases spanning the gap. From germline, CDR1 is SGHDT and CDR2 YYEEEE. This CDR3 has 16 residues. The CDR3 here is CASSLTGGGTNEKLFF. CDR3 bases: TGTGCCAGCAGTCTAACAGGAGGTGGAACTAATGAAAAACTGTTTTTT.

The chain joins TRBV5-1 to TRBJ2-3; D is undetermined. V lost 4 bases, J lost 2 bases, and 17 bases lay in between. This CDR3 contains 16 residues. Germline V gives CDR1 SGHRS, CDR2 YFSETQ. The CDR3 is CASSLRPVRATDTQYF. CDR3 DNA sequence: TGCGCCAGCAGCCTGCGCCCTGTCCGGGCCACAGATACGCAGTATTTT.

This clone has only a few counts. The chain's CDR3 is CASGFTQTGGAGGANVLTF. In DNA, the CDR3 is TGTGCTAGTGGTTTTACCCAGACAGGGGGCGCGGGTGGGGCCAACGTCCTGACTTTC. The chain links TRBV12-5 to TRBJ2-6; 10 bases line up with TRBD1. From germline, CDR1 is LGHNT and CDR2 FRNRAP. V gave up 3 bases and J gave up 3 bases; unmatched junction bases: 11. This CDR3 region has 19 residues.

J is TRBJ2-3 and V is TRBV29-1, with D possibly called TRBD1 or TRBD2 (5 bases each). Deletions cut 6 bases from V and 2 bases from J, with 12 bases between. CDR3 length: 13 amino acids. Germline CDR1 and CDR2: SQVTM and ANQGSEA. This CDR3 reads CSVTRDPTDTQYF. The CDR3 nucleotides are TGCAGCGTAACCCGGGACCCCACAGATACGCAGTATTTT.

V gene TRBV4-3 combines with J gene TRBJ2-2, with D unclear. The V end lost 5 bases, the J end lost 9 bases, and 13 bases lay between the germline ends. Germline V lookup: CDR1 LGHNA, CDR2 YSLEER. The CDR3 length is 13 residues. CDR3 nucleotide sequence: TGCGCCAGCAGCGCATCGCCCGGAAGGGAGCTGTTTTTT. This translates into CASSASPGRELFF.

This rearrangement joins TRBV5-4 to TRBJ1-6; 7 bases agree with TRBD1. J gave up 10 bases and V 1 base, and 5 bases lay outside the gene matches. The CDR3 spans 14 residues. Germline lookup yields CDR1 SGHNT and CDR2 YYREEE (reference sequence). CDR3 bases: TGTGCCAGCAGCTTGCAGGGGGAAGGGTCACCCCTCCACTTT. Its translation: CASSLQGEGSPLHF.

This sequence joins TRBV15 and TRBJ1-2; TRBD1 aligns across 7 bases. The CDR3 sequence is 17 residues long. Per germline, CDR1 LNHNV and CDR2 YYDKDF (reference sequence). Trimming cost V 3 bases and J 6 bases; bases outside gene matches: 16. CDR3 nucleotides: TGTGCCACCAGCAGGAAGAGTCCAAATGACAGGGTCGATGGCTACACCTTC. Translated, it gives CATSRKSPNDRVDGYTF.

This rearrangement joins TRBV6-5 to TRBJ2-3; D could derive from TRBD1 or TRBD2 (5 bases each). V lost 7 bases to trimming and J lost 1 base, with 15 bases between them. This CDR3 contains 15 residues. CDR1 is MNHEY and CDR2 is SVGAGI in the germline V gene. DNA for the CDR3: TGTGCCAGCACCCGGGGACGGACCCGCACAGATACGCAGTATTTT. Amino acids: CASTRGRTRTDTQYF.

The chain carries TRBV13 and TRBJ1-2; D ambiguous. With 0 bases removed from V and 1 base from J, the gap between germline ends came to 6 bases. Looked up from germline, CDR1 is PRHDT and CDR2 is FYEKMQ (reference sequence). The CDR3 has 14 amino acids. CDR3 sequence reads: CASSLGRNNYGYTF. In DNA form, the CDR3 reads TGTGCCAGCAGCTTAGGACGGAATAACTATGGCTACACCTTC.

V usage is TRBV7-2 and J usage is TRBJ2-1; 11 nucleotides agree with TRBD2. In germline, CDR1 is SGHTA, CDR2 FQGNSA. The trim removed 5 bases at V and 10 bases at J, leaving 13 bases unmatched. The CDR3 covers 16 residues. DNA of the CDR3: TGTGCCAGCAGCCCATCTTTAGCGGGGGGGCATGACGAGCAGTTCTTC. Translating gives CASSPSLAGGHDEQFF. The full variable domain, rest sourced from reference TRBV7-2 and TRBJ2-1, is GAGVSQSPSNKVTEKGKDVELRCDPISGHTALYWYRQSLGQGLEFLIYFQGNSAPDKSGLPSDRFSAERTGGSVSTLTIQRTQQEDSAVYLCASSPSLAGGHDEQFFGPGTRLTVL.

The chain is built from TRBV29-1 and TRBJ1-1, with D uncertain. Germline V gene data show CDR1 as SQVTM and CDR2 as ANQGSEA. The CDR3 loop spans 14 amino acids. V was trimmed by 6 bases and J by 0 bases, leaving 14 bases between them. The CDR3 nucleotides are TGCAGCGTGGATAACAGACTCATGAACACTGAAGCTTTCTTT. Translating it yields CSVDNRLMNTEAFF.

J is TRBJ1-1 and V is TRBV18, with D unclear. CDR1 is KGHSH and CDR2 is LQKENI in the germline V gene. The CDR3 spans 16 residues. Trimming pared 0 bases from V and 1 base from J, leaving 12 bases between. CDR3 coding DNA: TGTGCCAGCTCACCACCGGTCGCCCTCAGGAACACTGAAGCTTTCTTT. Amino acids: CASSPPVALRNTEAFF.

The V and J genes are TRBV30 and TRBJ2-1; D remains ambiguous. The CDR3 runs 11 residues. Germline values: CDR1 GTSNPN, CDR2 SVGIG (reference sequence). The V end lost 0 bases, the J end lost 10 bases, and 7 bases lay between the germline ends. The CDR3 is CAWSVTAEQFF. CDR3 nucleotides: TGTGCCTGGAGTGTGACGGCGGAGCAGTTCTTC. Using reference TRBV30 and TRBJ2-1 for the parts outside the CDR3, the full variable domain is SQTIHQWPATLVQPVGSPLSLECTVEGTSNPNLYWYRQAAGRGLQLLFYSVGIGQISSEVPQNLSASRPQDRQFILSSKKLLLSDSGFYLCAWSVTAEQFFGPGTRLTVL.